This record concerns one T cell receptor (beta chain) sequence. This clonotype was seen at least ten times. Its antigen has not been determined. No much larger clone exists at a distance of one base, and base qualities are not known. Library preparation was by 5' RACE. Sequenced using a NextSeq 500. Unique molecular identifiers were attached to individual cDNA molecules in the TCR library protocol so that sequencing error and PCR bias could be corrected. Sequencing covered both TCR alpha and beta chains, and within each sample the abundances of alpha and beta sequences were tightly co-correlated. Per the authors' processing: Decombinator V4 was used to annotate the V gene, J gene and CDR3 of the TCR sequences. TCRs were defined as expanded if a significant change between any two time points was detected under a Poisson model with p below 0.0001. TCR abundances were normalised to the total number of TCRs sequenced in each sample and reported as counts per million. TRAV1-2 paired with TRAJ12, TRAJ20 or TRAJ33 defined MAIT TCRs, while TRAV10 paired with TRAJ18 defined iNKT TCRs. VDJdb, accessed 1 November 2021, was searched for CMV, EBV and SARS-CoV-2 annotated TCRs, excluding TCRs annotated for multiple antigens. TCRdb took the public reads, trimmed them with fastp at Q25, ran MiXCR for clone calling and kept in-frame beta chains. Here each entry gathers all rows of one CDR3 protein and keeps the most common genes and DNA. The V and J calls were determined by TCRdb, not by the authors. This sample lists some 27,000 distinct CDR3 sequences; about 4.6% were detected once. In total, the top ten clones hold around a tenth of the sample.

This was a case-control study nested in a cohort of healthcare workers in London, UK, who had nasopharyngeal swab PCR tests and blood samples taken every week. Healthcare workers were recruited during the week of the UK lockdown, between 23 and 31 March 2020, and followed weekly for up to roughly 16 weeks. CDR1 and CDR2, looked up from the germline V gene, are SGHAT and FQNNGV. There are 13 amino acids in the CDR3, from cysteine to phenylalanine inclusive. The read is trimmed to its CDR3 DNA, 39 bases read in frame from base 1. Trimming removed 5 bases from V and 0 bases from J, leaving 4 bases between the germline ends. This record comes from a study of early T cells in non-severe SARS-CoV-2 infection listed by TCRdb under 2021. Describing the broader study: Because TCR sequencing was done on bulk RNA from unsorted whole blood, the alpha and beta chains could not be paired. Summary of the overall study and its limitations: VDJdb matching was skewed toward anti-spike CD8 responses, so virus-specific expansions were likely underestimated and private and CD4 specificities were missed.

Sequenced input: whole blood. The sequence came from an adult who was a healthcare worker with PCR-confirmed SARS-CoV-2 infection or an uninfected control (not recorded which). This receptor chain uses TRBV11-2 and TRBJ1-4; the D gene lacks a confident call. The DNA is TGTGCCAGCAGCACTGCAACTAATGAAAAACTGTTTTTT. This translates into CASSTATNEKLFF.